Listed below are T cell receptor beta chains from one sample, sequenced in a study of T cells in Graves' hyperthyroidism and ophthalmopathy. MiXCR was run by TCRdb on the multiplex PCR reads, yielding one entry per CDR3 protein. The table shows approximately 530,000 distinct CDR3 sequences, with nearly 20% occurring only once. The sequencing input was blood. The receptor source for this set is a man aged 35 to 55 with Graves' ophthalmopathy. Each CDR3 is given with its conserved first and last residue. The order of the fields is D gene, J gene, V gene, clone size, CDR3 protein, CDR3 DNA. The D gene is left open where the match is weak. A clone size is listed for some rows: how often the clone was seen (once, few, many), or a class if it is expanded.

D: TRBD2; J: TRBJ2-7; V: TRBV25-1; size: .; CDR3: CASSPGTSGFYEQYF; DNA: TGTGCCAGCAGTCCCGGGACTAGCGGGTTCTACGAGCAGTACTTC
D: .; J: TRBJ2-1; V: TRBV7-9; size: .; CDR3: CASSLRELNEQFF; DNA: TGTGCCAGCAGCTTAAGGGAGTTGAATGAGCAGTTCTTC
D: TRBD2; J: TRBJ2-1; V: TRBV30; size: few; CDR3: CASHIGGNEQFF; DNA: TGTGCCTCCCACATCGGGGGGAATGAGCAGTTCTTC
D: .; J: TRBJ2-5; V: TRBV28; size: .; CDR3: CASSLPPSQETQYF; DNA: TGTGCCAGCAGTTTACCGCCCAGCCAAGAGACCCAGTACTTC
D: .; J: TRBJ2-5; V: TRBV7-2; size: few; CDR3: CASSLIGGREGTQYF; DNA: TGTGCCAGCAGCTTAATCGGGGGGCGGGAAGGGACCCAGTACTTC
D: .; J: TRBJ1-2; V: TRBV27; size: .; CDR3: CASSLKGGDGYTF; DNA: TGTGCCAGCAGTTTAAAAGGGGGAGATGGCTACACCTTC
D: .; J: TRBJ2-4; V: TRBV30; size: many; CDR3: CAWSVRGRLVAKNIQYF; DNA: TGTGCCTGGAGTGTACGAGGGAGACTGGTCGCCAAAAACATTCAGTACTTC
D: TRBD1; J: TRBJ2-4; V: TRBV7-9; size: few; CDR3: CASSFTRGLENIQYF; DNA: TGTGCCAGCAGCTTTACCAGGGGGCTGGAAAACATTCAGTACTTC
D: TRBD1; J: TRBJ2-2; V: TRBV12-3/TRBV12-4; size: once; CDR3: CASSLTGGGYGNTGELFF; DNA: TGTGCCAGCAGTTTAACAGGGGGCGGATATGGGAACACCGGGGAGCTGTTTTTT
D: TRBD2; J: TRBJ2-7; V: TRBV7-2; size: many; CDR3: CASSLLAGKSYEQYF; DNA: TGTGCCAGCAGCTTACTAGCGGGTAAATCCTACGAGCAGTACTTC
D: .; J: TRBJ2-7; V: TRBV10-3; size: .; CDR3: CAIRKGEEQYF; DNA: TGTGCCATCAGAAAGGGGGAAGAGCAGTACTTC
D: .; J: TRBJ2-3; V: TRBV30; size: few; CDR3: CAWSTADTQYF; DNA: TGTGCCTGGAGTACAGCGGATACGCAGTATTTT
D: .; J: TRBJ2-2; V: TRBV7-3; size: once; CDR3: CASSQDLGAGTGELFF; DNA: TGTGCCAGCAGCCAAGATCTTGGGGCTGGCACCGGGGAGCTGTTTTTT
D: .; J: TRBJ1-6; V: TRBV20-1; size: .; CDR3: CSATVGGSYNSPLHF; DNA: TGCAGTGCTACAGTAGGGGGGTCCTATAATTCACCCCTCCACTTT
D: TRBD1; J: TRBJ2-6; V: TRBV6-1; size: .; CDR3: CASHRGQIRSGANVLTF; DNA: TGTGCCAGCCATCGGGGACAGATACGCTCTGGGGCCAACGTCCTGACTTTC
D: .; J: TRBJ1-5; V: TRBV6-2/TRBV6-3; size: .; CDR3: CASSYWGPPGVPQHF; DNA: TGTGCCAGCAGTTACTGGGGGCCTCCAGGTGTGCCCCAGCATTTT
D: .; J: TRBJ1-1; V: TRBV3-1; size: .; CDR3: CASSPGQWLNTEAFF; DNA: TGTGCCAGCAGCCCCGGACAGTGGCTGAACACTGAAGCTTTCTTT
D: .; J: TRBJ1-2; V: TRBV6-5; size: .; CDR3: CASSYGGPSWGYTF; DNA: TGTGCCAGCAGTTACGGGGGTCCATCGTGGGGCTACACCTTC
D: .; J: TRBJ1-2; V: TRBV20-1; size: .; CDR3: CSARDKDQGRNYGYTF; DNA: TGCAGTGCTAGAGATAAGGATCAGGGGAGGAACTATGGCTACACCTTC
D: .; J: TRBJ1-2; V: TRBV6-1; size: .; CDR3: CASSPYGFYGYTF; DNA: TGTGCCAGCAGTCCGTACGGATTCTATGGCTACACCTTC
D: .; J: TRBJ2-7; V: TRBV18; size: many; CDR3: CASSPSGTGGEQYF; DNA: TGTGCCAGCTCCCCCTCCGGCACGGGTGGCGAGCAGTACTTC
D: .; J: TRBJ2-5; V: TRBV3-1; size: many; CDR3: CASSQQRVQETQYF; DNA: TGTGCCAGCAGCCAACAGCGCGTTCAAGAGACCCAGTACTTC
D: TRBD1; J: TRBJ2-7; V: TRBV30; size: .; CDR3: CAWSVGQGIHEQYF; DNA: TGTGCCTGGAGTGTAGGACAGGGGATCCACGAGCAGTACTTC
D: TRBD2; J: TRBJ2-1; V: TRBV19; size: few; CDR3: CASSLKGLAGGLYNEQFF; DNA: TGTGCCAGTAGTCTCAAAGGGCTAGCGGGGGGGCTCTACAATGAGCAGTTCTTC
D: .; J: TRBJ1-1; V: TRBV7-3; size: many; CDR3: CASSPDVANTEAFF; DNA: TGTGCCAGCAGCCCCGACGTAGCGAACACTGAAGCTTTCTTT
D: .; J: TRBJ1-5; V: TRBV2; size: .; CDR3: CASRQEATDTQHF; DNA: TGTGCCAGCAGGCAGGAGGCCACAGATACGCAGCATTTT
D: TRBD1; J: TRBJ1-2; V: TRBV9; size: few; CDR3: CASSIADRGSPYGYTF; DNA: TGTGCCAGCAGCATTGCGGACAGGGGAAGCCCCTATGGCTACACCTTC
D: TRBD1; J: TRBJ2-7; V: TRBV7-9; size: many; CDR3: CASSPPGQGDYEQYF; DNA: TGTGCCAGCAGCCCACCGGGACAGGGCGACTACGAGCAGTACTTC
D: TRBD1; J: TRBJ1-1; V: TRBV28; size: many; CDR3: CASSLVGQGRNTEAFF; DNA: TGTGCCAGCAGTTTAGTAGGACAGGGAAGGAACACTGAAGCTTTCTTT
D: .; J: TRBJ2-2; V: TRBV6-1; size: .; CDR3: CASKGVGTGELFF; DNA: TGTGCCAGCAAGGGGGTAGGGACCGGGGAGCTGTTTTTT
D: TRBD2; J: TRBJ2-1; V: TRBV7-2; size: few; CDR3: CASSLGPAGGREQFF; DNA: TGTGCCAGCAGCTTAGGCCCCGCGGGGGGGCGGGAGCAGTTCTTC
D: TRBD2; J: TRBJ2-1; V: TRBV7-8; size: many; CDR3: CASSLGTSGMNEQFF; DNA: TGTGCCAGCAGCTTAGGGACTAGCGGGATGAATGAGCAGTTCTTC
D: .; J: TRBJ2-5; V: TRBV19; size: .; CDR3: CASSIGGPRETQYF; DNA: TGTGCCAGTAGTATCGGCGGGCCTCGGGAGACCCAGTACTTC
D: .; J: TRBJ1-3; V: TRBV5-5; size: many; CDR3: CASSLGRSVSGNTIYF; DNA: TGTGCCAGCAGCTTGGGTCGGTCCGTCTCTGGAAACACCATATATTTT
D: TRBD1; J: TRBJ1-1; V: TRBV7-9; size: .; CDR3: CASSPLTGGMGAFF; DNA: TGTGCCAGCAGCCCCTTGACAGGGGGCATGGGAGCTTTCTTT
D: .; J: TRBJ2-3; V: TRBV12-3/TRBV12-4; size: .; CDR3: CASKTWEGDSGSTDTQYF; DNA: TGTGCCAGCAAAACCTGGGAGGGGGACAGCGGAAGCACAGATACGCAGTATTTT
D: TRBD2; J: TRBJ2-4; V: TRBV14; size: few; CDR3: CASSPSGGNIQYF; DNA: TGTGCCAGCAGCCCCTCGGGAGGAAACATTCAGTACTTC
D: .; J: TRBJ1-1; V: TRBV20-1; size: many; CDR3: CSARDDGGQRGTEAFF; DNA: TGCAGTGCTAGAGATGACGGGGGCCAGAGGGGAACTGAAGCTTTCTTT
D: TRBD2; J: TRBJ2-1; V: TRBV5-1; size: .; CDR3: CASSKGLASSYNEQFF; DNA: TGCGCCAGCAGTAAGGGACTAGCTAGCTCCTACAATGAGCAGTTCTTC
D: .; J: TRBJ1-2; V: TRBV5-8; size: few; CDR3: CASSGGTGSNYGYTF; DNA: TGTGCCAGCAGCGGGGGAACAGGGAGTAACTATGGCTACACCTTC
D: TRBD1; J: TRBJ2-3; V: TRBV14; size: many; CDR3: CASSDRDRGTDTQYF; DNA: TGTGCCAGCAGCGACCGGGACAGGGGAACAGATACGCAGTATTTT
D: .; J: TRBJ2-5; V: TRBV19; size: .; CDR3: CASSLRDIVETQYF; DNA: TGTGCCAGTAGTCTCCGGGACATTGTAGAGACCCAGTACTTC
D: .; J: TRBJ1-2; V: TRBV28; size: many; CDR3: CASSLGSRPHTF; DNA: TGTGCCAGCAGTTTGGGATCGCGCCCCCACACCTTC
D: TRBD1; J: TRBJ2-7; V: TRBV28; size: few; CDR3: CASSSGGGTAYEQYF; DNA: TGTGCCAGCAGTTCAGGCGGTGGGACAGCTTACGAGCAGTACTTC
D: .; J: TRBJ2-5; V: TRBV6-1; size: many; CDR3: CASSELGEGETQYF; DNA: TGTGCCAGCAGTGAACTCGGGGAAGGCGAGACCCAGTACTTC
D: TRBD2; J: TRBJ2-1; V: TRBV5-1; size: .; CDR3: CASSIRTSGEVEQFF; DNA: TGCGCCAGCAGCATTAGGACTAGCGGGGAGGTTGAGCAGTTCTTC
D: TRBD2; J: TRBJ2-1; V: TRBV7-2; size: .; CDR3: CASSLAPSGLYNEQFF; DNA: TGTGCCAGCAGCTTAGCTCCTAGCGGCCTTTACAATGAGCAGTTCTTC
D: .; J: TRBJ1-5; V: TRBV20-1; size: many; CDR3: CSAVDRPSPYSNQPQHF; DNA: TGCAGTGCCGTCGACAGGCCCTCACCTTATAGCAATCAGCCCCAGCATTTT
D: .; J: TRBJ1-4; V: TRBV4-1; size: few; CDR3: CASSPGGGGNEKLFF; DNA: TGCGCCAGCAGCCCCGGGGGGGGAGGGAATGAAAAACTGTTTTTT
D: TRBD2; J: TRBJ2-7; V: TRBV5-4; size: few; CDR3: CASSLGPLAGADEQYF; DNA: TGTGCCAGCAGCTTGGGTCCCCTAGCGGGAGCTGATGAGCAGTACTTC
D: TRBD2; J: TRBJ2-4; V: TRBV11-2; size: few; CDR3: CASSLANAASGATGIQYF; DNA: TGTGCCAGCAGCTTAGCGAACGCTGCTAGCGGGGCCACGGGCATTCAGTACTTC
D: .; J: TRBJ1-4; V: TRBV6-2/TRBV6-3; size: .; CDR3: CASRTGWGEKLFF; DNA: TGTGCCAGCAGAACCGGGTGGGGGGAAAAACTGTTTTTT